This note documents a single TCR beta chain sequence. The junction and the germline gene differ at one end; a read error may be behind it. These data belong to a study of T cell responses to AZD1222 COVID-19 vaccine. Germline V gene data show CDR1 as MDHEN and CDR2 as SYDVKM. This CDR3 is built from 13 residues. TCRdb keeps only in-frame clones here, not all; method: immunoSEQ multiplex PCR. The sample consists of some 150,000 clones, 80% to 95% of them appearing once. This TCR derives from an adult who received the AZD1222 COVID-19 vaccine. The chain combines TRBV28 with TRBJ1-2; D is uncertain. The sample consisted of peripheral blood, taken 28 days after the second AZD1222 dose. The CDR3 bases are TGTGCCAGCAGTTTGTTCGCTAAATATGGCTACACCTTC. Translation gives CASSLFAKYGYTF.